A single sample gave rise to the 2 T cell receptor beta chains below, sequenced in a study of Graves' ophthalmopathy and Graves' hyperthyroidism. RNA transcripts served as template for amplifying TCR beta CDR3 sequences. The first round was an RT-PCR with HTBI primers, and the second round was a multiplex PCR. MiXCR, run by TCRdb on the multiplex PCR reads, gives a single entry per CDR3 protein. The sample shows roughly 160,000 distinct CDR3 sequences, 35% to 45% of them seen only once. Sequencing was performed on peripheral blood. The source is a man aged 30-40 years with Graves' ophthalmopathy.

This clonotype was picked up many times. CDR3 coding DNA: TGTGCCAGCAGAGGGGGACTAGCGGGAGTTGGAGAGCAGTACTTC. Its translation: CASRGGLAGVGEQYF. The gene calls are TRBV2 and TRBJ2-7; TRBD2 aligns across 14 bases. The CDR3 runs 15 residues. Looked up from germline, CDR1 is SNHLY and CDR2 is FYNNEI. Unmatched junction bases numbered 8, after V lost 6 bases and J lost 7 bases.

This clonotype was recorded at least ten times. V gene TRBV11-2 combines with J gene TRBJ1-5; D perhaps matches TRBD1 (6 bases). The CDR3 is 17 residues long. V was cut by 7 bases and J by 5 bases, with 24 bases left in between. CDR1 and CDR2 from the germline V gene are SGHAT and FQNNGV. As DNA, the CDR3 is TGTGCCAGCACCGCCCAATCACCGGACAGTACTCATCAGCCCCAGCATTTT. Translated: CASTAQSPDSTHQPQHF.